The 22 T cell receptor beta chains reported below all come from one sample, sequenced in a study of vaccination and CD4 T cells after COVID-19. This sample's treatment: roughly nine-day PBMC culture with coronavirus spike peptide pools or control peptides (ViraFEST assay). Sequence data for DNA of cultured CD4+ T cells were generated by the Oncomine TCR Beta short-read assay. In TCRdb, the PCR reads were re-called with MiXCR into one record per CDR3 protein. This sample has 9,800 or so distinct CDR3 sequences, with roughly 34% found just once. These receptors are not linked to any known antigen. The specimen sequenced was CD4+ T cells from blood, cultured in vitro. These receptors all stem from a human donor who had recovered from COVID-19.

The chain uses TRBV6-1 and TRBJ1-4, with D uncertain. Trimming removed 8 bases at V and 6 bases at J, with 13 bases between. The germline V gene encodes CDR1 MNHNS and CDR2 SASEGT. This CDR3 has 13 residues. The CDR3 nucleotides are TGTGCCAGCTCCGGCTTAGAGGATGAAAAACTGTTTTTT. Protein product: CASSGLEDEKLFF.

This clonotype came up a few times. The CDR3 sequence is CASSPLAGGNTDTQYF. DNA of the CDR3: TGTGCCAGCAGTCCACTAGCGGGGGGAAACACAGATACGCAGTATTTT. The chain recombines TRBV6-2 or TRBV6-3 with TRBJ2-3, with 12 bases that match TRBD2. CDR1 and CDR2 from the germline V gene are MNHEY and SVGEGT. CDR3 length: 16 amino acids. Trimming took 5 bases from V and 2 from J; bases not matched to a gene: 5.

A word on this clonotype: The junction shows a germline mismatch at one end, possibly a read error. The chain is built from TRBV6-1 and TRBJ1-2; TRBD1 aligns across 8 bases. CDR1 MNHNS and CDR2 SASEGT come from the germline V gene. This CDR3 has 14 residues. CDR3: CASSLHRGNYDYTF. DNA of the CDR3: TGTGCCAGCAGTCTCCACAGGGGGAACTATGACTACACCTTC.

The chain combines TRBV29-1 with TRBJ1-2, with D hard to call. Trimming shortened V by 7 bases and J by 4 bases, and 16 bases separated the two germline ends. Germline V CDR1 and CDR2: SQVTM, ANQGSEA. The CDR3 is 13 amino acids. The CDR3 DNA follows: TGCAGCGCCGAACGAGGGTTGGGCTATGGCTACACCTTC. Its translation: CSAERGLGYGYTF.

The CDR3, as DNA: TGTGCCAGCTCATCGACAGGGGATAGGGGCTACACCTTC. Protein sequence: CASSSTGDRGYTF. The chain uses TRBV18 and TRBJ1-2; 8 bases match TRBD1. In germline, CDR1 is KGHSH, CDR2 LQKENI. This CDR3 region has 13 residues. V lost 5 bases and J lost 8; bases outside the gene matches: 7.

This sequence joins TRBV5-1 and TRBJ2-7, with TRBD1 identical over 7 bases. J gave up 3 bases and V 4 bases, and 13 bases lay outside the gene matches. This CDR3 is built from 16 residues. The germline gives CDR1 SGHRS, CDR2 YFSETQ. The CDR3 region is CASSPGQPNNRYEQYF. As DNA, the CDR3 is TGCGCCAGCAGCCCGGGACAGCCCAACAACCGCTACGAGCAGTACTTC.

The J gene is TRBJ1-2, the V gene TRBV11-3, with a weak D call TRBD1 (5 bases). Looked up from germline, CDR1 is SGHNT and CDR2 is YENEEA. V dropped 2 bases and J dropped 4 bases, with 8 bases sitting between them. The CDR3 loop spans 13 amino acids. For the CDR3, the DNA is TGTGCCAGCAGCTTAAGGGGATCCTATGGCTACACCTTC. Its translation is CASSLRGSYGYTF.

This chain links TRBV4-1 with TRBJ1-5; 9 bases map to TRBD1. The CDR3 is made up of 16 amino acids. The germline gives CDR1 MGHRA, CDR2 YSYEKL. The V and J ends lost 0 bases and 6 bases, in that order; junction bases with no gene match: 6. In nucleotides, the CDR3 is TGCGCCAGCAGCCAAGATGTTACAGGGGGCGGTCAGCCCCAGCATTTT. It is translated as CASSQDVTGGGQPQHF.

The chain joins TRBV20-1 to TRBJ2-5, with 8 bases matching TRBD1. Trimming cost V 1 base and J 5 bases; bases outside gene matches: 9. CDR1 and CDR2 (germline): DFQATT, SNEGSKA (reference sequence). The CDR3 loop spans 15 amino acids. Here the CDR3 reads CSARAAGGFRETQYF. The DNA for the CDR3 is TGCAGTGCTAGAGCGGCAGGGGGCTTCAGGGAGACCCAGTACTTC.

The rearrangement links TRBV20-1 to TRBJ2-2; 10 nucleotides agree with TRBD2. This CDR3 is built from 15 residues. Germline loops: CDR1 DFQATT, CDR2 SNEGSKA (reference sequence). V gave up 6 bases and J gave up 5 bases; unmatched junction bases: 9. CDR3 sequence: CSATSGARGTGELFF. Here the CDR3 DNA reads TGCAGTGCCACTAGCGGGGCCCGGGGGACCGGGGAGCTGTTTTTT.

CDR3 sequence reads: CASSRGQGGEKLFF. For the CDR3, the DNA is TGTGCCAGCTCACGAGGACAGGGTGGGGAAAAACTGTTTTTT. The chain uses TRBV18 and TRBJ1-4, with 8 bases aligning to TRBD1. CDR1 and CDR2 (germline): KGHSH, LQKENI. The CDR3 has 14 residues. V trimming: 4 bases; J trimming: 8 bases; junction bases outside the gene matches: 6.

The gene calls are TRBV12-3 or TRBV12-4 and TRBJ2-7; TRBD1 matches 7 bases. CDR3 length: 14 residues. The V gene end was trimmed by 6 bases and the J gene end by 4 bases; junction bases not matched to a gene: 9. The DNA for the CDR3 is TGTGCCAGCAGGCGCCCCGGGACAGAGTACGAGCAGTACTTC. It translates to CASRRPGTEYEQYF.

The CDR3 DNA reads TGTGCCAGCTCACCTCGCAGGGTAGGAGAGACCCAGTACTTC. It yields the protein CASSPRRVGETQYF. The V call is TRBV18, the J call TRBJ2-5; the D gene is possibly TRBD1 (5 bases). Trimming removed 3 bases at V and 4 bases at J, with 12 bases between. This CDR3 region has 14 residues. Germline V gene lookup returns CDR1 KGHSH and CDR2 LQKENI.

The chain links TRBV18 to TRBJ1-4; D is uncertain. This CDR3 region has 11 residues. V was cut by 2 bases and J by 7 bases, with 2 bases left in between. Germline assignment: CDR1 KGHSH and CDR2 LQKENI. DNA for the CDR3: TGTGCCAGCTCACCAGCTGAAAAACTGTTTTTT. Its translation: CASSPAEKLFF.

This chain joins TRBV5-1 and TRBJ1-1; no clear D gene. Looked up from germline, CDR1 is SGHRS and CDR2 is YFSETQ. Between the trimmed V and J ends, which lost 4 bases and 0 bases, there was a span of 7 bases. The CDR3 is 13 residues long. The CDR3 DNA reads as TGCGCCAGCAGCCCCGATATGAACACTGAAGCTTTCTTT. It codes for CASSPDMNTEAFF.

This clonotype appeared a few times. The genes are TRBV6-5 and TRBJ1-2, with 8 bases matching TRBD1. Trimming removed 2 bases from V and 7 bases from J; junction bases left unmatched: 6. Germline V gene data show CDR1 as MNHEY and CDR2 as SVGAGI. The CDR3 length is 14 residues. CDR3 in DNA: TGTGCCAGCAGTTACCAGACAGGGGCGGGTGGCTACACCTTC. It is translated as CASSYQTGAGGYTF.

The rearrangement uses TRBV7-2 and TRBJ2-2; D unclear. The CDR3 is 15 amino acids. The V gene's germline CDR1 is SGHTA and CDR2 FQGNSA. Trimming took 5 bases from V and 2 from J, leaving 12 bases between them. DNA of the CDR3: TGTGCCAGCAGCCCCGGGTCCGCAAACACCGGGGAGCTGTTTTTT. Protein: CASSPGSANTGELFF.

This clonotype appeared a few times. The chain recombines TRBV7-9 with TRBJ2-5; D is possibly TRBD1 or TRBD2 (5 bases each). Germline V gives CDR1 SEHNR, CDR2 FQNEAQ (reference sequence). The CDR3 runs to 13 residues. Trimming stripped 5 bases from V and 5 bases from J, with 12 bases between. CDR3 sequence (DNA): TGTGCCAGCAGCCCCGGGGCAGGGGAGACCCAGTACTTC. Its protein product is CASSPGAGETQYF.

The chain joins TRBV6-5 to TRBJ2-7, with a tentative D call TRBD1 (5 bases). The CDR3 has 16 amino acids. The V gene lost 2 bases and the J gene lost 2 bases, with 16 bases spanning the gap. The V gene's germline CDR1 is MNHEY and CDR2 SVGAGI. DNA of the CDR3: TGTGCCAGCAGTTACGGGGCCCCTCTAGAGGCCTACGAGCAGTACTTC. It yields the protein CASSYGAPLEAYEQYF.

Only a few counts were recorded for this clonotype. The chain carries TRBV19 and TRBJ1-1, with D possibly being TRBD1 (6 bases). The V gene lost 10 bases and the J gene lost 2 bases, with 14 bases spanning the gap. Germline CDR1 is LNHDA and CDR2 is SQIVND (reference sequence). This CDR3 has 13 residues. CDR3 DNA: TGTGCCACTCAGGGGAGACCAAACACTGAAGCTTTCTTT. Translated: CATQGRPNTEAFF.

This clonotype was observed a handful of times. The rearrangement uses TRBV5-6 and TRBJ2-3; 7 bases align to TRBD2. V was clipped by 6 bases and J by 1 base; unmatched bases: 8. The CDR3 sequence is 15 residues long. Germline V gives CDR1 SGHDT, CDR2 YYEEEE. The DNA of the CDR3 is TGTGCCAGCACCTCGCGCCTAGCGGGCACAGATACGCAGTATTTT. Protein product: CASTSRLAGTDTQYF.

In the case of this clonotype: An end of the junction does not agree with germline; a read error may underlie this. In DNA form, the CDR3 reads TGTGCCAGCAGCTTCTCAGCCATACTCAGGGGAATAGATACGCGGTATTTT. Its protein product is CASSFSAILRGIDTRYF. The chain couples TRBV7-9 to TRBJ2-3; possible D gene TRBD1, 6 bases. Per the germline V gene, CDR1 is SEHNR and CDR2 is FQNEAQ (reference sequence). The CDR3 has 17 amino acids.